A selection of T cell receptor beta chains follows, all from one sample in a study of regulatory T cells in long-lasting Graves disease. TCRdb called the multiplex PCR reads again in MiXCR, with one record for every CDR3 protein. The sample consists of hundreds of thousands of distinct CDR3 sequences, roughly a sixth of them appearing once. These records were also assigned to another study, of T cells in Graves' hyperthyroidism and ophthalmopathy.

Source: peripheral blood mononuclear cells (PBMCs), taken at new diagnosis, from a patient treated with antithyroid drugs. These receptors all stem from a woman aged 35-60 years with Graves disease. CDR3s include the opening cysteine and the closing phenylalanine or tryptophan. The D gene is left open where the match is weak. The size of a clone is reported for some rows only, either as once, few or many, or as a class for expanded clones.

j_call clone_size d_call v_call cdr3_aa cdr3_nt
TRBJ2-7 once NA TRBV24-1 CATHEIWFAYEQYF TGTGCCACCCACGAAATCTGGTTTGCCTACGAGCAGTACTTC
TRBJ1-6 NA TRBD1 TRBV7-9 CASSNDRGLDSPLHF TGTGCCAGCAGCAACGACAGGGGGCTCGATTCACCCCTCCACTTT
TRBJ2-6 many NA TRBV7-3 CASSLSVSGANVLTF TGTGCCAGCAGCTTAAGCGTTTCTGGGGCCAACGTCCTGACTTTC
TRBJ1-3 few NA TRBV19 CASSIRGAAGNTIYF TGTGCCAGTAGTATACGAGGGGCAGCTGGAAACACCATATATTTT
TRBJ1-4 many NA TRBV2 CASSEAWVGEKLFF TGTGCCAGCAGTGAAGCCTGGGTTGGCGAAAAACTGTTTTTT
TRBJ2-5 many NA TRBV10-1 CASSESMTDKTAQYF TGCGCCAGCAGTGAGTCGATGACTGACAAGACGGCCCAGTACTTC
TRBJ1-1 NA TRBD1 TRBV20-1 CSARPLGQGIPPAFF TGCAGTGCTAGACCGCTGGGACAGGGCATCCCCCCGGCTTTCTTT
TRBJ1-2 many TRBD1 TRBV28 CASTYRQGRYGYTF TGTGCCAGCACCTACAGACAGGGACGCTATGGCTACACCTTC
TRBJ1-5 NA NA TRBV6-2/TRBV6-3 CASSYVQGGNQPQHF TGTGCCAGCAGTTACGTCCAGGGAGGAAATCAGCCCCAGCATTTT
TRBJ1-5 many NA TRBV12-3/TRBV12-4 CASSPWDGYSNQPQHF TGTGCCAGCAGTCCATGGGACGGATATAGCAATCAGCCCCAGCATTTT
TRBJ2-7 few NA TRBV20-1 CSARDTYASYEQYF TGCAGTGCTAGAGACACGTACGCGAGCTACGAGCAGTACTTC
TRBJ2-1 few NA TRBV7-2 CASSHPGLEQFF TGTGCCAGCAGCCACCCGGGGCTCGAGCAGTTCTTC
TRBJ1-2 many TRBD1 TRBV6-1 CASSPRTGHLEGYTF TGTGCCAGCAGCCCGCGGACAGGACATTTGGAAGGCTACACCTTC
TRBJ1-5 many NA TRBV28 CASSLGGPQGRGNQPQHF TGTGCCAGCAGTTTAGGAGGCCCCCAGGGCCGGGGCAATCAGCCCCAGCATTTT
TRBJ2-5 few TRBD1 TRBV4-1 CASSHPGGLETQYF TGCGCCAGCAGCCACCCAGGGGGCCTGGAGACCCAGTACTTC
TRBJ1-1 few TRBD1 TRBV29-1 CSVPGTGSLNTEAFF TGCAGCGTCCCCGGGACAGGGTCCCTGAACACTGAAGCTTTCTTT
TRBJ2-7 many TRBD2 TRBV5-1 CASSFKRAGGPYEQYF TGCGCCAGCAGCTTTAAGAGAGCGGGGGGACCTTACGAGCAGTACTTC
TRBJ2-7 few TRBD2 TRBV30 CAWRRTSGGSHWVDEQYF TGTGCCTGGAGGCGGACTAGCGGGGGCTCTCATTGGGTCGACGAGCAGTACTTC
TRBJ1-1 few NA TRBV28 CASSLFLPDEAFF TGTGCCAGCAGTTTATTTCTGCCAGATGAAGCTTTCTTT
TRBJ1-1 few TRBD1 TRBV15 CATSGRQGAGTEAFF TGTGCCACCAGCGGACGACAGGGGGCAGGGACTGAAGCTTTCTTT
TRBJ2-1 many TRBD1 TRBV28 CASSNTGTGGNEQFF TGTGCCAGCAGTAACACCGGGACAGGGGGCAATGAGCAGTTCTTC
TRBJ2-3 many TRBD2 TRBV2 CASSPEGLASTDTQYF TGTGCCAGCAGCCCCGAGGGACTAGCTAGCACAGATACGCAGTATTTT
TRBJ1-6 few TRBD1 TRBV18 CASSARQGRGDNSPLHF TGTGCCAGCTCAGCGAGACAGGGGCGAGGTGATAATTCACCCCTCCACTTT
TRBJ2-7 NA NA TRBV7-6 CASSSRPIDSEQYF TGTGCCAGCAGCTCGAGACCCATTGATTCCGAGCAGTACTTC
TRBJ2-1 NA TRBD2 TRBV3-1 CASSRYSGDPYNEQFF TGTGCCAGCAGCCGATATAGCGGGGACCCCTACAATGAGCAGTTCTTC
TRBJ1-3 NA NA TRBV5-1 CASSLRAVEGNTIYF TGCGCCAGCAGCTTGCGGGCAGTGGAAGGAAACACCATATATTTT
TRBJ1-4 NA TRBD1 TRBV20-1 CSARDPTGTNEKLFF TGCAGTGCTAGAGATCCGACAGGGACTAATGAAAAACTGTTTTTT
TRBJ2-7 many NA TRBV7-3 CASSLYGGLSYEQYF TGTGCCAGCAGCTTATACGGGGGCCTCTCCTACGAGCAGTACTTC
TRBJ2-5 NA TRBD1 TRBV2 CASTSRDRVLETQYF TGTGCCAGCACCTCCCGGGACAGGGTTTTAGAGACCCAGTACTTC
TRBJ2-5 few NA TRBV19 CASSIRGSETQYF TGTGCCAGTAGTATTCGGGGTTCAGAGACCCAGTACTTC
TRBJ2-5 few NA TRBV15 CATSSGGVYQETQYF TGTGCCACCAGCAGCGGGGGAGTTTACCAAGAGACCCAGTACTTC
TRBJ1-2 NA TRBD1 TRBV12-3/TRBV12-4 CASRITGAYGYTF TGTGCCAGCAGGATAACAGGGGCCTATGGCTACACCTTC
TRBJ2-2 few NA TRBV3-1 CASSRSGGARTGELFF TGTGCCAGCAGCCGATCGGGGGGCGCGAGAACCGGGGAGCTGTTTTTT
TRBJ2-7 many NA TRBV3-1 CASSRSTIRYEQYF TGTGCCAGCAGCCGAAGTACAATTCGCTACGAGCAGTACTTC
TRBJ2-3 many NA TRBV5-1 CASSLERITDTQYF TGCGCCAGCAGCTTGGAACGGATCACAGATACGCAGTATTTT
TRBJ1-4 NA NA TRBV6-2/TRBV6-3 CASNRDRINEKLFF TGTGCCAGCAACAGGGACCGGATTAATGAAAAACTGTTTTTT
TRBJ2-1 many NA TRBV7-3 CASSLMGGGPGNEQFF TGTGCCAGCAGCTTAATGGGAGGGGGGCCCGGCAATGAGCAGTTCTTC
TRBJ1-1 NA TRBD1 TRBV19 CASSIPTGGPWDTEAFF TGTGCCAGTAGTATACCGACAGGGGGCCCTTGGGACACTGAAGCTTTCTTT
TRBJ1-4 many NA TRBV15 CATSPRAFTTNEKLFF TGTGCCACCAGCCCGCGGGCCTTCACAACTAATGAAAAACTGTTTTTT
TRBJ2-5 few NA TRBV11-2 CASSYSPGGAETQYF TGTGCCAGCAGTTACTCCCCCGGGGGCGCGGAGACCCAGTACTTC
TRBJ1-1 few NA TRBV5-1 CASSPLGQGNMNTEASF TGCGCCAGCAGCCCACTCGGTCAGGGGAATATGAACACTGAAGCTTCCTTT
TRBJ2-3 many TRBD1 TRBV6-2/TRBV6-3 CASSEDGTGTLDTQYF TGTGCCAGCAGTGAAGACGGGACAGGGACCTTAGATACGCAGTATTTT
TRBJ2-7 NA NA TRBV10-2 CASGHGGWYEQYF TGCGCTTCCGGGCATGGAGGGTGGTACGAGCAGTACTTC
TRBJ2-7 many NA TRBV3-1 CATQPGTPGPYEQYF TGTGCCACCCAACCCGGGACCCCCGGCCCCTACGAGCAGTACTTC
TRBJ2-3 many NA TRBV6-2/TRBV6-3 CASSYSMFISSTDTQYF TGTGCCAGCAGTTACTCGATGTTCATCTCTAGCACAGATACGCAGTATTTT
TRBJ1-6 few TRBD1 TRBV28 CASSSQGGRNSPLHF TGTGCCAGCAGTTCCCAGGGGGGGAGAAATTCACCCCTCCACTTT
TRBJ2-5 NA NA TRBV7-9 CASSPTSGPHRETQYF TGTGCCAGCAGCCCAACCTCGGGACCCCATCGAGAGACCCAGTACTTC
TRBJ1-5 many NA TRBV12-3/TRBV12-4 CASSSMNSNQPQHF TGTGCCAGCAGTTCTATGAATAGCAATCAGCCCCAGCATTTT
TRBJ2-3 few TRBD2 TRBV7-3 CASSPTSGGWLDTQYF TGTGCCAGCAGCCCGACTAGCGGGGGGTGGTTAGATACGCAGTATTTT
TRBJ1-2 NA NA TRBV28 CASSLQLNYGYTF TGTGCCAGCAGCCTACAGTTAAACTATGGCTACACCTTC
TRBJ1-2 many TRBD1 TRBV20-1 CSARDQGGGGYTF TGCAGTGCTAGAGATCAGGGGGGCGGTGGCTACACCTTC
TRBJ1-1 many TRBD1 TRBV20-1 CSAIDAGQGTIEAFF TGCAGTGCCATAGACGCAGGACAGGGAACGATTGAAGCTTTCTTT